This TCR beta chain was captured by sequencing in a study of T cell responses to AZD1222 COVID-19 vaccine (dated by TCRdb to 2020 to 2023). With regard to the full study: Because spike-specific TCR depth and breadth did not differ between the two schedules, AZD1222 recipients who got a second dose at roughly 4 weeks were pooled with those who got a second dose at roughly 12 weeks. A total of approximately 250 trial participants underwent TCR sequencing, of whom under 220 had received two doses of AZD1222 and 26 had received two doses of the MenACWY control vaccine. Trial participants were enrolled by age into subgroups of 18-55, 56-69 and 70-plus years, and 148, 28 and 57 TCR-sequenced participants, respectively, were included in these subgroups.

Looking up the germline V gene yields CDR1 KGHDR and CDR2 SFDVKD. Unmatched junction bases come to 7, with V trimmed by 3 bases and J by 4 bases. Counted from cysteine to phenylalanine, this CDR3 has 15 amino acids. Solely the CDR3 DNA is kept, with 45 bases framed from the first base. The meaning of the sample's time point label: baseline before first vaccination. Samples from vaccinated people were obtained from the UK trials COV001 and COV002, which included a single-blind randomized controlled phase 2/3 trial of AZD1222 (ChAdOx1 nCoV-19) in healthy adults. For TCRbeta chain sequencing, PBMC samples were collected from trial participants at day 0 and at day 28 after the second dose. Points the paper makes about the study in general: Conclusions about previously exposed vaccinees are limited, since just five or six AZD1222 recipients were seropositive for SARS-CoV-2 at baseline. In the small 56-69-year group, the increase in depth fell short of significance, most likely because of low power. Participants were mostly white British and included more females than males, and it was suggested by the authors that clonal diversity may have been underestimated. Because no day 14 peak-response samples were available, repertoires were characterized only after the peak T cell response. After two AZD1222 doses, spike-specific TCR breadth and depth were significantly higher than at day 0 and than in MenACWY recipients. The whole spike protein was spanned by vaccine-associated CD4 TCRs, and dominant responses were seen in regions 160-218 and 743-854. Nearly half of unique spike-specific TCRs reportedly recognized epitopes outside regions mutated in the B.1.351 and B.1.1.7 variants.

The CDR3 regions of human TCRbeta chains were analyzed by immunosequencing. The paper's processing steps were these. TCRs in the repertoires were matched against a reference library of SARS-CoV-2-specific TCRs that had been generated with the MIRA antigen-specificity platform. Breadth was defined as the fraction of unique TCRs that were SARS-CoV-2-associated, and depth was defined as the fraction of total T cells that were SARS-CoV-2-associated. Using the MIRA data, each spike-specific TCR was mapped to the spike region that the TCR reacts to and placed in a CD4 or CD8 class. Log10-transformed breadth and depth values were compared by one-way ANOVA with Sidak's multiple comparisons tests. TCRdb holds this immuneACCESS table with in-frame rearrangements only. Some clones are missing; in checked studies, unresolved V genes explain under half, and the rest has no known cause. The DNA was the basis for D and trimming; V, J and clone size are from that table. A total of about 120,000 clones appear in this sample, approximately 90% of them only once. The ten largest clones capture roughly 3.5% of the sample.

Details on this clone: Its antigen has not been determined. Base qualities are not recorded, but no much larger clone differs from it by a single base.

This chain joins TRBV24-1 to TRBJ2-5, with 7 central nucleotides matching TRBD1. This material consisted of peripheral blood, taken on day 0 of AZD1222 vaccination. This TCR derives from an adult in good health. The nucleotide sequence reads TGTGCCACCAGTGATCCCGGGACAGAAGGAGAGACCCAGTACTTC. Its protein reads: CATSDPGTEGETQYF.